The text below deals with one T cell receptor beta chain. What it recognizes is unknown. TCRdb itself ran the RT-PCR reads through MiXCR, one entry per CDR3 protein. The sample holds about 520,000 distinct CDR3 sequences, roughly 23% seen once. The data originate from a study of response to subunit inactivated influenza vaccine. Study results and caveats: Authors suggested each seasonal influenza vaccination recruits few new T cells.

The sequencing here drew on CD4+ T cells sorted from PBMCs, taken 4 to 6 days after vaccination. This clonotype originated in a man between 50 and 59 years old who received an inactivated influenza vaccine.

This CDR3 reads CASSLGRDRVKNIQYF. The CDR3 DNA sequence: TGTGCCAGCAGCCTAGGACGAGACAGGGTCAAAAACATTCAGTACTTC. The chain links TRBV7-9 to TRBJ2-4; 7 nucleotides agree with TRBD1. Germline V gene data show CDR1 as SEHNR and CDR2 as FQNEAQ (reference sequence). The CDR3 loop spans 16 amino acids. V trimming: 5 bases; J trimming: 3 bases; junction bases outside the gene matches: 10.